This TCR beta chain was identified in a study of cytomegalovirus exposure and HLA in healthy donors (dated by TCRdb to the late 2010s). For context, the study as a whole: The 700 or so repertoires of the first cohort and the roughly 120 validation repertoires were produced on the same platform, according to a later analysis. The study aimed to test whether cataloging public T cell receptors could reveal signatures of past pathogen exposure. A separate validation cohort of 100 to 150 different subjects was used in addition to the 666-subject first cohort. To predict cytomegalovirus infection status, the study brought together high-throughput TCR immunosequencing, statistical association of individual TCRs with disease status, and machine learning. General study outcomes and caveats: The classifier was reported to diagnose cytomegalovirus status with high specificity and sensitivity in both the original and validation cohorts. It was suggested by the authors that the approach could potentially be generalized to other disease states and immunological phenotypes. Of the cluster scores, roughly 95% were above 0 in a later analysis, which found that TCRs clustered in the first cohort also tended to co-occur in the 90 to 150 validation repertoires. In vitro tests confirmed that a few of the cytomegalovirus-associated TCR beta chains recognize cytomegalovirus antigens. A later analysis had no HLA typing for the validation cohort, so co-occurrence there was scored across all 110 or so repertoires. A total of roughly 160 TCR beta chains were listed by the study as associated with cytomegalovirus. While some public TCRs were present in many individuals, most TCR sequences turned up only very rarely across donors.

The cysteine opens and the phenylalanine closes a CDR3 of 14 amino acids. Here the CDR3 DNA is all that survives: 42 bases in frame from base 1. CDR1 and CDR2 (LNHDA, SQIVND) derive from the germline V gene (reference sequence). V is cut back by 2 bases and J by 7 bases, with 4 bases in the junction unmatched. Library preparation was by the immunoSEQ multiplex PCR assay. In the authors' own workflow: A statistical classification framework was developed to diagnose cytomegalovirus status using the catalog of TCR beta chain sequences. Not all clones reach the TCRdb copy of this immuneACCESS table, which keeps in-frame sequences only. Checked studies attribute under half of the gap to unresolved V genes and leave the rest unexplained. V, J and clone size derive from that table, while D and trimming were established from the DNA sequence. The sample contains about 190,000 clones, about 82% of them found a single time. Around 1.6% of the sample is in the top ten clones.

Worth noting for this clone: Its target antigen remains unknown. Per-base quality was not reported, and no clone a single base away is much larger than it.

Donors formed part of the validation cohort, which comprised over a hundred subjects and was distinct from the first cohort of under 750 subjects. The TCR originated in a woman aged 18-29 years in good health and CMV-seronegative. The sample taken for sequencing was PBMCs. This chain is built from TRBV19 and TRBJ2-7, with 11 bases aligning to TRBD1. Read as DNA, the sequence is TGTGCCAGTAGTATATTAGGGACAGGGGGAGAGCAGTACTTC. Its protein product is CASSILGTGGEQYF.